Below, one T cell receptor beta chain is given with its context. The antigen is not known. CDR1 is KGHDR and CDR2 is SFDVKD in the germline V gene. The length of the CDR3 is 15 residues. The ends lost 5 bases at V and 0 bases at J; junction bases unmatched: 4. TCRdb's table, derived via immunoSEQ multiplex PCR, lists solely in-frame clones and lacks some. The repertoire has over 100,000 clones, roughly 90% of them found once; the top ten carry approximately 17%. The entry originates in a study of T cell responses to AZD1222 COVID-19 vaccine. Broader study findings: The peak T cell response came first, and repertoires were sampled only after it.

The receptor was derived from an adult in good health. The sequencing here drew on peripheral blood, taken on day 0 of AZD1222 vaccination. The chain recombines TRBV24-1 with TRBJ1-1, with TRBD1 matching 8 bases. DNA of the CDR3: TGTGCCACCAGTGTTCCGGACAGGGTGAACACTGAAGCTTTCTTT. It codes for CATSVPDRVNTEAFF.